This section outlines one T cell receptor beta chain sequence together with its context. Its antigen remains unknown. Relative to the germline gene, one junction end is altered; a read error may explain this. This sample was taken from a study of post-analysis software for immune sequencing data. Study conclusions and caveats: In patients, TRBV5-6, TRBV5-1 and TRBV20-1 belonged to five TRBV segments found more frequently than in controls.

Unique molecular identifiers featured in each of the TCR beta cDNA libraries. From the PCR reads, TCRdb called clonotypes with MiXCR, one entry per CDR3 protein. The sample records about 800,000 distinct CDR3 sequences, roughly 27% being singletons. The CDR3 runs to 13 residues. Germline CDR1 is SEHNR and CDR2 is FQNEAQ (reference sequence). The rearrangement joins TRBV7-9 to TRBJ1-2; D is unresolved. The TCR originated in a girl between 10 and 17 years old with multiple sclerosis. Sequencing was done on a sample of blood. The CDR3: CTSSSSEGYGYTF. CDR3 coding DNA: TGTACCAGCAGCTCCTCCGAGGGCTATGGCTACACCTTC.